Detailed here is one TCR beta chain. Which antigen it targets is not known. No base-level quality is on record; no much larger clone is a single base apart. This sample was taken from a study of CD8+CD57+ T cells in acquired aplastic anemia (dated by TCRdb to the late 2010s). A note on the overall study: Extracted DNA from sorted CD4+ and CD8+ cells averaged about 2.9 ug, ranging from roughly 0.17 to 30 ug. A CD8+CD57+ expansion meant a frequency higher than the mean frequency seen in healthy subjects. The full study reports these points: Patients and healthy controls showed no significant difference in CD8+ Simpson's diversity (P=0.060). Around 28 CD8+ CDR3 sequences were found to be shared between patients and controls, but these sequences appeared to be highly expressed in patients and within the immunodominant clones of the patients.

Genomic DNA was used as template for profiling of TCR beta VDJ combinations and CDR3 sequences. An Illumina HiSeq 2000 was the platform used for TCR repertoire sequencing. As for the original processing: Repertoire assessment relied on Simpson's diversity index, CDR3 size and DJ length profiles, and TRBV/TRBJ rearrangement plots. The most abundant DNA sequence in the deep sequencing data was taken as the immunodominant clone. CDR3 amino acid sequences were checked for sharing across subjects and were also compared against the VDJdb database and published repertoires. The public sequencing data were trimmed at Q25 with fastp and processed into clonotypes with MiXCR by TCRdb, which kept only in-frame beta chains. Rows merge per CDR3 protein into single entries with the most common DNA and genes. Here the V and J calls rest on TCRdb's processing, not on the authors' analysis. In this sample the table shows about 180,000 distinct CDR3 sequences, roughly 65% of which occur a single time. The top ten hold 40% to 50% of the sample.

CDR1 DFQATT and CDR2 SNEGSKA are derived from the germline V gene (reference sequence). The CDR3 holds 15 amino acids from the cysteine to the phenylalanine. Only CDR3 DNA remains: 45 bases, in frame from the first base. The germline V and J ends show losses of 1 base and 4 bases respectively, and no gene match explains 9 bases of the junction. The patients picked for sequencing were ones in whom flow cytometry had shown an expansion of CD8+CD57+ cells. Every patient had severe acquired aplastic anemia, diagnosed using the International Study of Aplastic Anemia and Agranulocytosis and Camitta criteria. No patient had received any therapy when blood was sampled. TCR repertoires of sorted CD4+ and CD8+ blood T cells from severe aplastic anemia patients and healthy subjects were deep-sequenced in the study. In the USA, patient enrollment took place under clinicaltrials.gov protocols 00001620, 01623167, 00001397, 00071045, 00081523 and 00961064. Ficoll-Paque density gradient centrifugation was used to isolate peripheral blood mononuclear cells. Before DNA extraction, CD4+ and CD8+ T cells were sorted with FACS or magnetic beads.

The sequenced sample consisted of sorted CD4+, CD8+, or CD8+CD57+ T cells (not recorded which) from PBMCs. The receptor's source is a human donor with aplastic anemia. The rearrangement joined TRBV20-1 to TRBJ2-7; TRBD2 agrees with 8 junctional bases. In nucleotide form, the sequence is TGCAGTGCTAGAGCTACCGGGACTAGACTTTACGAGCAGTACTTC. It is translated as CSARATGTRLYEQYF.